The 10 T cell receptor beta chains reported below all come from one sample, sequenced in a study of T-cell reconstitution after alpha-beta-depleted transplantation in children. The authors prepared the TCRbeta library with unique molecular identifiers. Each CDR3 protein is one row after TCRdb ran MiXCR on the PCR reads. The sample includes approximately 350,000 distinct CDR3 sequences, roughly 15% of them seen just once. The material was PBMCs, mostly from graft donor cells, obtained 360 days after TCRalphabeta/CD19-depleted stem cell transplant. The receptors here all came from a male patient between 2 and 9 years old who had a stem cell transplant for acute lymphoblastic leukemia, so the T cells may come from the graft donor.

Turning to this clonotype: Its ends do not fully match the called genes, so a read error is possible. The CDR3 DNA reads TGTGCCAGCAGCCAAGATCGTGCGACTAGATGGGTCTTC. Its translation: CASSQDRATRWVF. The chain uses TRBV3-1 and TRBJ2-1; D may be TRBD2 (6 bases). The germline V gene encodes CDR1 LGHDT and CDR2 YNNKEL (reference sequence). This CDR3 region has 13 residues.

The sample holds a few counts of this clonotype. The chain combines TRBV29-1 with TRBJ2-1; D assignment may be TRBD1 or TRBD2 (5 bases each). V was shortened by 5 bases and J by 8 bases, with 16 bases between the two germline ends. Looked up from germline, CDR1 is SQVTM and CDR2 is ANQGSEA. The CDR3 spans 13 residues. The DNA for the CDR3 is TGCAGCGTTTGTGAGGGGCATCCCGATGAGCAGTTCTTC. It translates to CSVCEGHPDEQFF.

This clonotype was seen a few times. J is TRBJ2-1 and V is TRBV18; TRBD2 is a possible D gene (5 bases). Per germline, CDR1 KGHSH and CDR2 LQKENI. V was trimmed by 0 bases and J by 10 bases, leaving 13 bases between them. The CDR3 is 14 residues long. The CDR3 coding sequence is TGTGCCAGCTCACCACCGATTGAGGGAAGAGAGCAGTTCTTC. This translates into CASSPPIEGREQFF. Full variable domain (outside the CDR3, taken from reference TRBV18 and TRBJ2-1): NAGVMQNPRHLVRRRGQEARLRCSPMKGHSHVYWYRQLPEEGLKFMVYLQKENIIDESGMPKERFSAEFPKEGPSILRIQQVVRGDSAAYFCASSPPIEGREQFFGPGTRLTVL.

This clonotype appeared a few times. The chain has TRBV5-1 and TRBJ2-7; 9 bases line up with TRBD1. Germline CDR1 is SGHRS and CDR2 is YFSETQ. The V gene end was trimmed by 0 bases and the J gene end by 4 bases; junction bases not matched to a gene: 8. The CDR3 totals 16 residues. The CDR3 is CASSLAWDRDLYEQYF. The CDR3 nucleotides are TGCGCCAGCAGCTTGGCCTGGGACAGGGACCTTTACGAGCAGTACTTC.

This rearrangement joins TRBV12-3 or TRBV12-4 to TRBJ2-1; D not resolved. The CDR3 runs 15 residues. V dropped 2 bases and J dropped 7 bases, with 15 bases sitting between them. The CDR3 reads CASSLRVRPTNEQFF. CDR3 DNA sequence: TGTGCCAGCAGTTTACGGGTAAGACCTACGAATGAGCAGTTCTTC.

This chain uses TRBV5-6 with TRBJ2-5, with D uncertain. Germline V gene sequence: CDR1 SGHDT, CDR2 YYEEEE. CDR3 length equals 15 residues. The V gene lost 5 bases and the J gene lost 4 bases, with 18 bases spanning the gap. CDR3 in amino acids: CASSSLSALLETQYF. The CDR3 nucleotides read TGTGCCAGCAGTTCCCTCTCGGCTCTTCTAGAGACCCAGTACTTC.

The V and J genes are TRBV7-2 and TRBJ2-3; 7 bases map to TRBD2. This CDR3 is 15 amino acids long. The V and J ends lost 5 bases and 4 bases, in that order; junction bases with no gene match: 9. Germline V gene lookup returns CDR1 SGHTA and CDR2 FQGNSA. The CDR3 sequence: CASSQRGGVADTQYF. In DNA, the CDR3 is TGTGCCAGCAGCCAGCGGGGAGGGGTAGCAGATACGCAGTATTTT.

The rearrangement joins TRBV29-1 to TRBJ2-3; 14 bases match TRBD2. The length of the CDR3 is 17 residues. Germline lookup yields CDR1 SQVTM and CDR2 ANQGSEA. V trimming: 5 bases; J trimming: 4 bases; junction bases outside the gene matches: 11. The CDR3 sequence: CSVWGLAGDHAADTQYF. CDR3 nucleotides: TGCAGCGTTTGGGGACTAGCGGGAGACCACGCCGCAGATACGCAGTATTTT.

Notes on this clonotype: This likely reflects a read error, since a far larger clone is one base away. The chain links TRBV2 to TRBJ2-3; a possible D gene is TRBD2 (6 bases). The CDR3 spans 14 residues. V lost 4 bases to trimming and J lost 0 bases, with 8 bases between them. From germline, CDR1 is SNHLY and CDR2 FYNNEI. The CDR3 region is CASSVSGSTDTQYF. The CDR3 DNA follows: TGTGCCAGCAGTGTAAGCGGGAGCACAGATACGCAGTATTTT.

This chain links TRBV20-1 with TRBJ2-3; D perhaps matches TRBD1 (6 bases). The V gene's germline CDR1 is DFQATT and CDR2 SNEGSKA (reference sequence). V lost 2 bases, J lost 3 bases, and 12 bases lay in between. This CDR3 region has 14 residues. The CDR3 DNA reads TGCAGTGCTAGAAAACAGGGCCGGACAGATACGCAGTATTTT. Its protein product is CSARKQGRTDTQYF.